The sequence of this T cell receptor beta chain was determined in a study of shared clonotypes between healthy human individuals. Study-level findings and limits: Clonotypes shared by all four sorted-subset donors had higher generation probabilities than non-shared clonotypes.

Looked up from germline, CDR1 is MDHEN and CDR2 is SYDVKM. The CDR3 is 15 residues long. The V end was cut by 6 bases, the J end by 4 bases, with 16 bases between. Profiling relied on immunoSEQ multiplex PCR, and the TCRdb table lists in-frame clones only, not all of them. The sample has about 2.3 million clones, over 85% seen once; the top ten hold about 0.37%. Concerning this clone itself: Its antigen remains unidentified.

The gene calls are TRBV28 and TRBJ1-3, with a tentative D call TRBD1 (6 bases). The source is a man between 18 and 35 years old in good health. Some clones in this sample may be carry-over from other donors' samples. Specimen: naive CD4+ T cells from PBMCs. The subset denotes: CD45RA+ positively selected. The CDR3 reads CASSGPRGGGNTIYF. The CDR3 nucleotides are TGTGCCAGCAGCGGCCCGAGGGGGGGCGGAAACACCATATATTTT.